These 23 T cell receptor beta chains originate from one sample sequenced in a study of post-analysis software for immune sequencing data. The study, taken as a whole, reports: TRBV5-6, TRBV5-1 and TRBV20-1 belonged to a set of a few TRBV segments that were more frequent in patients than controls.

These TCRs' antigens remain unknown. TCR beta cDNA libraries included unique molecular identifiers. One entry per CDR3 protein results from TCRdb running MiXCR on the PCR reads. The data show over 700,000 distinct CDR3 sequences, with about 32% seen just once and around 0.6% held by the top ten. The specimen sequenced was blood. The receptors come from a girl under 18 with multiple sclerosis.

The rearrangement uses TRBV27 and TRBJ2-1; TRBD2 matches 9 bases. CDR1 MNHEY and CDR2 SMNVEV come from the germline V gene (reference sequence). This CDR3 contains 14 residues. J lost 9 bases, V lost 4 bases, and 7 bases had no gene match. The CDR3 nucleotides read TGTGCCAGCAGTTCTTCTCAGACTAGCGGTGAGCAGTTCTTC. It specifies CASSSSQTSGEQFF.

The CDR3, as DNA: TGCGCCAGCAGCGAGGGACAGGCGAACAATGAGCAGTTCTTC. It translates to CASSEGQANNEQFF. V gene TRBV5-1 combines with J gene TRBJ2-1, with 8 bases fitting TRBD1. Germline trimming cut 4 bases from V and 5 bases from J; bases unmatched to any gene: 5. The CDR3 totals 14 residues. Per the germline V gene, CDR1 is SGHRS and CDR2 is YFSETQ.

V is TRBV29-1 and J is TRBJ1-2, with TRBD1 matching over 8 bases. Unmatched junction bases numbered 7, after V lost 5 bases and J lost 5 bases. The CDR3 is 13 amino acids. Germline loops: CDR1 SQVTM, CDR2 ANQGSEA. CDR3 nucleotides: TGCAGCGTTACTTCAGGGGGCCGGTATGGCTACACCTTC. It encodes CSVTSGGRYGYTF.

This clonotype was seen more than once but under ten times. The chain employs TRBV5-1 and TRBJ2-1; D gene uncertain. The CDR3 is 11 amino acids. Looked up from germline, CDR1 is SGHRS and CDR2 is YFSETQ. V lost 6 bases and J 11 bases, leaving 12 bases between the germline ends. The CDR3 sequence: CASTRGSKQFF. For the CDR3, the DNA is TGCGCCAGCACTCGTGGATCCAAGCAGTTCTTC.

There are a few counts of this clonotype. CDR3 amino acids: CASRDRAAQGNNEQFF. The DNA for the CDR3 is TGTGCCAGCAGAGACCGGGCGGCACAAGGGAATAATGAGCAGTTCTTC. This chain uses TRBV2 with TRBJ2-1, with D uncertain. The CDR3 consists of 16 residues. CDR1 is SNHLY and CDR2 is FYNNEI in the germline V gene. V lost 6 bases and J lost 7, with 22 bases in between.

The chain employs TRBV20-1 and TRBJ2-3, with D tentatively TRBD1 or TRBD2 (5 bases each). Germline V CDR1 and CDR2: DFQATT, SNEGSKA (reference sequence). V was pared by 3 bases and J by 2 bases, with 18 bases between. The CDR3 extends over 16 amino acids. CDR3 DNA: TGCAGTGCTAGGGGCCTCCGGGACCTAGTCACAGATACGCAGTATTTT. Amino acid sequence: CSARGLRDLVTDTQYF.

The gene calls are TRBV3-1 and TRBJ2-6; no clear D gene. Germline V gene lookup returns CDR1 LGHDT and CDR2 YNNKEL (reference sequence). With 4 bases removed from V and 0 bases from J, the gap between germline ends came to 10 bases. The CDR3 covers 16 residues. The CDR3 DNA reads TGTGCCAGCAGCCCGGTTCCCCGCTCTGGGGCCAACGTCCTGACTTTC. Translation: CASSPVPRSGANVLTF.

In this sample, this clonotype turned up a few times. The genes are TRBV29-1 and TRBJ2-1; 9 bases line up with TRBD2. V was pared by 2 bases and J by 1 base, with 24 bases of the junction left unmatched. The V gene's germline CDR1 is SQVTM and CDR2 ANQGSEA. The length of the CDR3 is 22 residues. The CDR3, as DNA: TGCAGCGTTGAAATGATGGGCTCCCTAGCGGGAATGTCAGTCAGGTCCTACAATGAGCAGTTCTTC. This gives the protein CSVEMMGSLAGMSVRSYNEQFF.

This clonotype was found a few times. This chain joins TRBV13 and TRBJ2-5; D unresolved. CDR1 and CDR2 from the germline V gene are PRHDT and FYEKMQ (reference sequence). This CDR3 contains 16 residues. The V end lost 4 bases, the J end lost 2 bases, and 17 bases lay between the germline ends. CDR3 amino acids: CASSSNIRPTQETQYF. CDR3 coding DNA: TGTGCCAGCAGCTCAAATATCAGACCGACTCAAGAGACCCAGTACTTC.

J is TRBJ2-7 and V is TRBV6-5, with 9 bases identical to TRBD1. The trim removed 6 bases at V and 6 bases at J, leaving 6 bases unmatched. The CDR3 is 13 amino acids. The germline V gene encodes CDR1 MNHEY and CDR2 SVGAGI. CDR3 sequence: CASRRTGAGEQYF. CDR3 bases: TGTGCCAGCAGGCGGACAGGGGCTGGCGAGCAGTACTTC.

The chain combines TRBV7-8 with TRBJ2-7; TRBD2 matches 8 bases. The CDR3 is 14 amino acids. With 9 bases clipped from V and 3 bases from J, the junction kept 10 bases outside the gene matches. CDR1 is SGHVS and CDR2 is FQNEAQ in the germline V gene. CDR3 nucleotide sequence: TGTGCCAGTACCCGGGAGGGATACATCTACGAGCAGTACTTC. It translates to CASTREGYIYEQYF.

About this clonotype itself: Germline and junction disagree at one end, which may indicate a read error. CDR3 coding DNA: TGCGGCGTCCGTAGACAGGGTTTTGCTGAAGCTTTCTTT. Amino acids: CGVRRQGFAEAFF. The rearrangement links TRBV29-1 to TRBJ1-1; 7 bases line up with TRBD1. Per germline, CDR1 SQVTM and CDR2 ANQGSEA. The CDR3 has 13 amino acids.

V is TRBV6-5 and J is TRBJ1-1; D call uncertain. Germline V lookup: CDR1 MNHEY, CDR2 SVGAGI. Between the trimmed V and J ends, which lost 3 bases and 4 bases, there was a span of 12 bases. This CDR3 is built from 14 residues. The CDR3 region is CASSYRGEGTEAFF. The CDR3 coding sequence is TGTGCCAGCAGTTATCGAGGTGAGGGCACTGAAGCTTTCTTT.

Turning to this clonotype: At one of its ends the junction is not consistent with the germline gene, which may arise from a read error. J is TRBJ2-6 and V is TRBV25-1; D possibly corresponds to TRBD1 (6 bases). Germline V gives CDR1 MGHDK, CDR2 SYGVNS. The CDR3 loop spans 16 amino acids. The DNA of the CDR3 is TGTGCCAGCAGTGAAGACCGGGCACCAGGGGCCAACGTCCCGACTTTC. This sequence encodes CASSEDRAPGANVPTF.

This chain joins TRBV20-1 and TRBJ1-2; D call uncertain. Germline V gives CDR1 DFQATT, CDR2 SNEGSKA (reference sequence). The CDR3 covers 12 residues. Trimming shortened V by 5 bases and J by 8 bases, and 15 bases separated the two germline ends. This CDR3 is CSARSGMQGYTF. DNA of the CDR3: TGCAGTGCTCGATCAGGAATGCAGGGCTACACCTTC.

V is TRBV7-8 and J is TRBJ2-3; weak D call: TRBD1 (6 bases). The V end lost 5 bases, the J end lost 0 bases, and 12 bases lay between the germline ends. The length of the CDR3 is 15 residues. Germline CDR1 and CDR2: SGHVS and FQNEAQ. The CDR3 nucleotides read TGTGCCAGCAGCCTCTGGGACATCAGCACAGATACGCAGTATTTT. Encoded protein: CASSLWDISTDTQYF.

This chain connects TRBV12-3 or TRBV12-4 to TRBJ2-7; D might be TRBD1 (5 bases). This CDR3 comprises 13 residues. Trimming stripped 3 bases from V and 6 bases from J, with 12 bases between. The CDR3 DNA sequence: TGTGCCAGCAGTTTTTCCGCAGGGCGCGAGCAGTACTTC. Its translation is CASSFSAGREQYF.

The gene calls are TRBV27 and TRBJ1-2; tentative D call: TRBD1 (5 bases). Germline V lookup: CDR1 MNHEY, CDR2 SMNVEV (reference sequence). The CDR3 consists of 13 residues. Trimming pared 8 bases from V and 7 bases from J, leaving 17 bases between. CDR3 coding DNA: TGTGCCAGCTCGAGGGCAGGGAATTTTGGCTACACCTTC. The encoded protein is CASSRAGNFGYTF.

This clonotype appeared a single time. The chain combines TRBV20-1 with TRBJ2-2, with D possibly TRBD2 on 5 matching bases. Germline loops: CDR1 DFQATT, CDR2 SNEGSKA (reference sequence). The CDR3 length is 14 residues. V shed 6 bases and J shed 0 bases, with 11 bases lying between them. This chain's CDR3 is CSALLRANTGELFF. CDR3 sequence (DNA): TGCAGTGCCCTACTGAGGGCGAACACCGGGGAGCTGTTTTTT.

This clonotype has a handful of counts. This chain connects TRBV28 to TRBJ2-4; TRBD2 agrees at 8 bases. This CDR3 comprises 13 residues. Germline values: CDR1 MDHEN, CDR2 SYDVKM. The CDR3 here is CDKRGGQQNIQYF. The CDR3 DNA reads TGTGACAAACGGGGGGGTCAGCAAAACATTCAGTACTTC.

The CDR3 protein is CASSLTPGLAGEEYF. The CDR3 nucleotides read TGTGCCAGCAGCTTGACCCCGGGACTAGCGGGAGAAGAGTACTTC. The chain joins TRBV5-4 to TRBJ2-7; 14 bases agree with TRBD2. This CDR3 is 15 amino acids long. Germline V gene lookup returns CDR1 SGHNT and CDR2 YYREEE (reference sequence). Unmatched junction bases numbered 8, after V lost 1 base and J lost 11 bases.

The chain uses TRBV7-2 and TRBJ1-2, with 8 bases fitting TRBD1. Trimming cost V 3 bases and J 2 bases; bases outside gene matches: 2. The CDR3 runs 14 residues. Germline V gene lookup returns CDR1 SGHTA and CDR2 FQGNSA. This CDR3 is CASSFGQGNYGYTF. The CDR3 bases are TGTGCCAGCAGCTTTGGACAGGGCAACTATGGCTACACCTTC.

This clonotype occurred a few times. The rearrangement joins TRBV29-1 to TRBJ2-7; D not resolved. Germline-derived CDR1 and CDR2 are SQVTM and ANQGSEA. This CDR3 contains 11 residues. V dropped 3 bases and J dropped 4 bases, with 7 bases sitting between them. The CDR3 nucleotides are TGCAGCGTTGAGTTCGGTTACGAGCAGTACTTC. This codes for CSVEFGYEQYF.